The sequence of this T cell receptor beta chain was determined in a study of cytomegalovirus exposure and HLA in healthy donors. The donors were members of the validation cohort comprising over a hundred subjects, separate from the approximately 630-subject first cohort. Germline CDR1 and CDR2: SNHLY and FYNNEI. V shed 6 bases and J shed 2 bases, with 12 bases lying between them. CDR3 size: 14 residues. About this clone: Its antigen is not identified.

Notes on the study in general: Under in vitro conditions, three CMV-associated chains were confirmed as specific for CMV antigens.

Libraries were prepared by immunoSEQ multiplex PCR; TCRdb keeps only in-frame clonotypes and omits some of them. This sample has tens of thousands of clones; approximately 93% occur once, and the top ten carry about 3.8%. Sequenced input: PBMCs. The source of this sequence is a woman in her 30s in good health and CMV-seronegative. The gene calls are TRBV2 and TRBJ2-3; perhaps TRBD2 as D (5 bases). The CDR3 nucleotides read TGTGCCAGCAGACCGGGATTAGCCACAGATACGCAGTATTTT. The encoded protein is CASRPGLATDTQYF.